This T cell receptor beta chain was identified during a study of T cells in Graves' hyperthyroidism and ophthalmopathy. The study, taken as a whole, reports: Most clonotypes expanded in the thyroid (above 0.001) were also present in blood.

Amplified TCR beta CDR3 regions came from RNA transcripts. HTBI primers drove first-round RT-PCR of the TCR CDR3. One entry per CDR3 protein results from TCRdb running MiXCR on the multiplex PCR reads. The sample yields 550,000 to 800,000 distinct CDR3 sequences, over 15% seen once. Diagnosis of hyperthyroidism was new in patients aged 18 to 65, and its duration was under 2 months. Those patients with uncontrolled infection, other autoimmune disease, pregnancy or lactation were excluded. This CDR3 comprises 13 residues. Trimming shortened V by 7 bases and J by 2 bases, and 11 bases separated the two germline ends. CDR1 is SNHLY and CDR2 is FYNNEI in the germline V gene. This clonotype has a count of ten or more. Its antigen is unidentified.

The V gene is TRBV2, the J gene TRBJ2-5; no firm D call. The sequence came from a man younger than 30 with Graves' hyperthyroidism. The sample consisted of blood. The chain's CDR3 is CASIGSKQETQYF. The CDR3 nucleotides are TGTGCCAGCATAGGGTCCAAGCAAGAGACCCAGTACTTC.